This T cell receptor beta chain was obtained from a study of preoperative IRX-2 immunotherapy in early breast cancer. As for treatment: preoperative locoregional IRX-2 cytokine immunotherapy. This phase Ib study tested locoregional IRX-2 cytokine immunotherapy given before surgery. The table came from immunoSEQ multiplex PCR; TCRdb's copy has only in-frame clones and leaves some out. The sample lists over 20,000 clones, 81% occurring once. The source was lymph node tissue, collected after IRX-2 immunotherapy. The sequence was collected from a human donor with breast cancer.

CDR3 bases: TGTGCCAGCAGATCTACGGGGTCGTATGGCTACACCTTC. Translating it yields CASRSTGSYGYTF. V usage is TRBV28 and J usage is TRBJ1-2; D is unresolved. Germline CDR1 reads MDHEN; CDR2 reads SYDVKM. The CDR3 contains 13 residues. Trimming took 6 bases from V and 5 from J, leaving 13 bases between them.